A selection of T cell receptor beta chains follows, all from one sample in a study of regulatory T cells in long-lasting Graves disease. Each CDR3 protein gets one entry after TCRdb re-called the multiplex PCR reads with MiXCR. This table has some 350,000 distinct CDR3 sequences, 15% to 20% appearing once. The data were also submitted as part of a second study, on T cells in Graves' hyperthyroidism and ophthalmopathy.

The sequences come from peripheral blood mononuclear cells (PBMCs), collected at new diagnosis, from a patient treated with antithyroid drugs. The receptor source for this set is a woman between 18 and 29 years old with Graves disease. CDR3s include the opening cysteine and the closing phenylalanine or tryptophan. The order of the fields is D gene, J gene, V gene, clone size, CDR3 protein, CDR3 DNA. A D gene is named only where the DNA matches it firmly. Only some rows state a clone size, as once, few, many or a class for expanded clones.

>NA|TRBJ1-2|TRBV10-3|NA
CAISERVGRQDYGYTF
TGTGCCATCAGTGAAAGGGTCGGCAGGCAAGACTATGGCTACACCTTC
>NA|TRBJ2-7|TRBV18|few
CASSPGRDEQYF
TGTGCCAGCTCACCAGGTAGGGACGAGCAGTACTTC
>NA|TRBJ1-6|TRBV7-8|NA
CASSLVLGGESPLHF
TGTGCCAGCAGCTTAGTATTGGGGGGTGAGTCACCCCTCCACTTT
>NA|TRBJ1-4|TRBV30|many
CAWSATGKLFF
TGTGCCTGGAGTGCGACTGGAAAACTGTTTTTT
>TRBD1|TRBJ2-7|TRBV5-6|many
CASSARQGYEQYF
TGTGCCAGCAGCGCAAGACAGGGCTACGAGCAGTACTTC
>TRBD2|TRBJ2-5|TRBV2|many
CASSETSGLRF
TGTGCCAGCAGTGAAACTAGCGGTCTAAGATTC
>TRBD1|TRBJ2-1|TRBV24-1|many
CATSVGTGAGNEQFF
TGTGCCACCAGTGTAGGGACAGGGGCGGGGAATGAGCAGTTCTTC
>NA|TRBJ1-1|TRBV7-8|NA
CASSPTEMNTEAFF
TGTGCCAGCAGCCCAACGGAAATGAACACTGAAGCTTTCTTT
>TRBD1|TRBJ2-7|TRBV10-1|many
CASRYPSRDRVNEQYF
TGCGCCAGCAGATACCCGTCTCGGGACAGGGTCAACGAGCAGTACTTC
>TRBD1|TRBJ2-5|TRBV24-1|NA
CATSDSGQGFQETQYF
TGTGCCACCAGTGATTCAGGACAGGGCTTCCAAGAGACCCAGTACTTC
>TRBD2|TRBJ2-5|TRBV7-9|many
CASSFPTSGEETQYF
TGTGCCAGCAGCTTCCCGACTAGCGGGGAAGAGACCCAGTACTTC